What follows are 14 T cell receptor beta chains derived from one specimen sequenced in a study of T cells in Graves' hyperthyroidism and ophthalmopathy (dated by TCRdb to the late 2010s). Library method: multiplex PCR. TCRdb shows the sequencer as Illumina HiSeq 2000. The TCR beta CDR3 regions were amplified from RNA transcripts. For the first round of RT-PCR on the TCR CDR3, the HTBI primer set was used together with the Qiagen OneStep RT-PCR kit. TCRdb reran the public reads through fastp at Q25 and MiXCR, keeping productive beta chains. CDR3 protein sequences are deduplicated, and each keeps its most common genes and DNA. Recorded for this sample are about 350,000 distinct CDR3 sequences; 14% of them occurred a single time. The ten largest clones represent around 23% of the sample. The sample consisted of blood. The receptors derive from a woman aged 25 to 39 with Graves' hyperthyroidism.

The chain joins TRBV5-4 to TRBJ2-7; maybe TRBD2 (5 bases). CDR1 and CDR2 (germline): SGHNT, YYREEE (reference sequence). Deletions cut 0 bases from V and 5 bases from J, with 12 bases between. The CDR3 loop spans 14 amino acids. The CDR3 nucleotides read TGTGCCAGCAGCTTGGTATCAGCGGTCCACGAGCAGTACTTC. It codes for CASSLVSAVHEQYF.

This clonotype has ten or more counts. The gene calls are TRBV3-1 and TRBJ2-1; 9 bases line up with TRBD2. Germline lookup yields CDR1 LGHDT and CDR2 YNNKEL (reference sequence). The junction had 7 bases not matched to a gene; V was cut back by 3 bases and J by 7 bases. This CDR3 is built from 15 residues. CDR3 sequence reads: CASSQGGRALNEQFF. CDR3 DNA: TGTGCCAGCAGCCAGGGCGGGAGGGCCTTGAATGAGCAGTTCTTC.

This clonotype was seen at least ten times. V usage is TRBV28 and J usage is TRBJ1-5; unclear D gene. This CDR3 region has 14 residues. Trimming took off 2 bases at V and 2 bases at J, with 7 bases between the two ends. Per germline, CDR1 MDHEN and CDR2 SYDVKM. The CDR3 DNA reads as TGTGCCAGCAGTTTAATCGGCGGCAATCAGCCCCAGCATTTT. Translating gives CASSLIGGNQPQHF.

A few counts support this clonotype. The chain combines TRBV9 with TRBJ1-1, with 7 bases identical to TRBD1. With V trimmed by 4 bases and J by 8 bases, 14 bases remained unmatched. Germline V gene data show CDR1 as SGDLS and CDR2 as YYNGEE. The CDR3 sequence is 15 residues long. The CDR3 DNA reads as TGTGCCAGCAGCCCCACTCCCGGGACAGCTAAGGAAGCTTTCTTT. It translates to CASSPTPGTAKEAFF.

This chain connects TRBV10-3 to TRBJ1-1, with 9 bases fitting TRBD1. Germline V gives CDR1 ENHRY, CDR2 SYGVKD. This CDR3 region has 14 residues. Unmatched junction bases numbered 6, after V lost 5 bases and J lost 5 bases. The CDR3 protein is CAISPGQGMTEAFF. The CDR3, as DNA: TGTGCCATCAGTCCGGGACAGGGAATGACTGAAGCTTTCTTT.

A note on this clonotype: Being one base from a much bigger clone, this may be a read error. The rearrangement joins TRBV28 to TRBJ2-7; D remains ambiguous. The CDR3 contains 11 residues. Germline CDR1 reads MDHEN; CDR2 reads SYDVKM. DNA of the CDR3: TGTGTCAGCAGTTTATCCTACGAGCATTACTTC. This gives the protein CVSSLSYEHYF.

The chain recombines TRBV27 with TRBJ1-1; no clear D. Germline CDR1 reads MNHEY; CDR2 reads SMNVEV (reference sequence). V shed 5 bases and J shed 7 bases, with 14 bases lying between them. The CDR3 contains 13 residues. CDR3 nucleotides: TGTGCCAGCAGTAATCAGGCGACAAATGAAGCTTTCTTT. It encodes CASSNQATNEAFF.

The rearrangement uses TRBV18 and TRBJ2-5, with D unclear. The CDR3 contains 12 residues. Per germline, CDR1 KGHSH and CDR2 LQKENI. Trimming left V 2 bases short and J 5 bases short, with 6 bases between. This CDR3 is CASSPYGETQYF. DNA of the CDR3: TGTGCCAGCTCACCATACGGGGAGACCCAGTACTTC.

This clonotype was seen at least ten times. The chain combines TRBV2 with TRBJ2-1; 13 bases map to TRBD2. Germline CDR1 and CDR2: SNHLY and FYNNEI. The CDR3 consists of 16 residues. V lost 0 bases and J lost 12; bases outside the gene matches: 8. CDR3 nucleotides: TGTGCCAGCAGTGAAGCGCAAGGACTAGCGGGAGTATGGCAGTTCTTC. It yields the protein CASSEAQGLAGVWQFF. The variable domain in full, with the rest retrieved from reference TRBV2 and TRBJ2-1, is EPEVTQTPSHQVTQMGQEVILRCVPISNHLYFYWYRQILGQKVEFLVSFYNNEISEKSEIFDDQFSVERPDGSNFTLKIRSTKLEDSAMYFCASSEAQGLAGVWQFFGPGTRLTVL.

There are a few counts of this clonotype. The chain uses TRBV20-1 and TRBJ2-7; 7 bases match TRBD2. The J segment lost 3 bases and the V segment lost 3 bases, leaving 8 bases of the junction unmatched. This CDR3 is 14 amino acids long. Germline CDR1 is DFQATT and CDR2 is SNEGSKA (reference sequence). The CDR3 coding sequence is TGCAGTGCTAGGGGGGGGGGGAGCGTCTACGAGCAGTACTTC. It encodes CSARGGGSVYEQYF.

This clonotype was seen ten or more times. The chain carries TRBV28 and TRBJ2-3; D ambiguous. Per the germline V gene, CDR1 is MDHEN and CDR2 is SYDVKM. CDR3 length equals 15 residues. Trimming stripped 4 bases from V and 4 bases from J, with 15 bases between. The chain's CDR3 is CASSSTGPKADTQYF. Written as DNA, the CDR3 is TGTGCCAGCAGTTCGACCGGGCCCAAGGCAGATACGCAGTATTTT.

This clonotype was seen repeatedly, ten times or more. In DNA form, the CDR3 reads TGTGCCAGCAGTCACGTCTCCTACGAGCAGTACTTC. Its protein is CASSHVSYEQYF. V is TRBV28 and J is TRBJ2-7; no firm D call. The CDR3 is 12 residues long. The V gene's germline CDR1 is MDHEN and CDR2 SYDVKM. V lost 5 bases and J lost 0, with 5 bases in between.

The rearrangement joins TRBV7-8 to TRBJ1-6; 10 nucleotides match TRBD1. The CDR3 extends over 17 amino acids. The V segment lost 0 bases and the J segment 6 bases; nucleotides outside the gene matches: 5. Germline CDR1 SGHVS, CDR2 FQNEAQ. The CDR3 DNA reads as TGTGCCAGCAGCTTAGCGGAGACAGGGGGCTCTAATTCACCCCTCCACTTT. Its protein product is CASSLAETGGSNSPLHF.

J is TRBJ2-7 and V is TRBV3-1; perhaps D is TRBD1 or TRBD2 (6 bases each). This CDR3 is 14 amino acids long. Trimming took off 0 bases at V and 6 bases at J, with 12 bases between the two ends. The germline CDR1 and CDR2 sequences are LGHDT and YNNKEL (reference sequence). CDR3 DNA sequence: TGTGCCAGCAGCCAAGATCTGGGGGGCGCCGAGCAGTACTTC. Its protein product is CASSQDLGGAEQYF.